Following are 9 T cell receptor beta chains from one sample sequenced in a study of identical twins. MiXCR, applied by TCRdb to the 5' RACE reads, yields one record per CDR3 protein. The repertoire includes more than 600,000 distinct CDR3 sequences, 18% of them detected once, and less than 15% sits in the top ten. The data also belong to a second study, concerning T cells expressing NK-cell markers.

The sequenced sample consisted of PBMCs. The receptors stem from a woman under 30 in good health.

The chain has TRBV12-3 or TRBV12-4 and TRBJ2-1; D is tentatively TRBD1 or TRBD2 (5 bases each). This CDR3 region has 15 residues. Trimming cost V 6 bases and J 4 bases, with 16 bases left between them. CDR3 in DNA: TGTGCCAGCAGGTTACACAGTGGGGGATACAATGAGCAGTTCTTC. It codes for CASRLHSGGYNEQFF.

This clonotype was seen a handful of times. This chain joins TRBV5-1 and TRBJ2-1, with D uncertain. Germline assignment: CDR1 SGHRS and CDR2 YFSETQ. Trimming removed 4 bases from V and 9 bases from J, with 8 bases in between. The CDR3 has 11 residues. Here the CDR3 reads CASSTVGEQFF. The DNA for the CDR3 is TGCGCCAGCAGCACCGTTGGTGAGCAGTTCTTC.

The chain is built from TRBV30 and TRBJ2-4; D may be TRBD1 or TRBD2 (5 bases each). Germline V gene lookup returns CDR1 GTSNPN and CDR2 SVGIG (reference sequence). Trimming cost V 1 base and J 5 bases, with 12 bases left between them. This CDR3 contains 14 residues. The CDR3 reads CAWSGMGRQNIQYF. The CDR3, as DNA: TGTGCCTGGAGTGGGATGGGACGGCAAAACATTCAGTACTTC. Looking up the rest from reference TRBV30 and TRBJ2-4 gives the full variable domain: SQTIHQWPATLVQPVGSPLSLECTVEGTSNPNLYWYRQAAGRGLQLLFYSVGIGQISSEVPQNLSASRPQDRQFILSSKKLLLSDSGFYLCAWSGMGRQNIQYFGAGTRLSVL.

A few counts support this clonotype. This chain uses TRBV10-3 with TRBJ1-1; D unclear. V lost 4 bases to trimming and J lost 3 bases, with 9 bases between them. Germline lookup yields CDR1 ENHRY and CDR2 SYGVKD. The CDR3 is made up of 13 amino acids. The DNA for the CDR3 is TGTGCCATCAGTGCTTCAAGGGACACTGAAGCTTTCTTT. The encoded protein is CAISASRDTEAFF.

This clonotype occurred a few times. J is TRBJ2-1 and V is TRBV29-1, with 11 bases aligning to TRBD2. Germline V CDR1 and CDR2: SQVTM, ANQGSEA. The CDR3 runs 14 residues. J lost 4 bases, V lost 7 bases, and 6 bases had no gene match. The chain's CDR3 is CSAPVAGGYNEQFF. The CDR3 DNA reads TGCAGCGCACCCGTAGCGGGAGGGTACAATGAGCAGTTCTTC.

This chain connects TRBV7-9 to TRBJ2-3, with a weak D call TRBD1 (6 bases). V lost 6 bases and J 0 bases, leaving 13 bases between the germline ends. CDR3 size: 15 residues. Germline CDR1 and CDR2: SEHNR and FQNEAQ (reference sequence). CDR3 region: CASRYGQSSTDTQYF. As DNA, the CDR3 is TGTGCCAGCAGATATGGACAGAGTAGCACAGATACGCAGTATTTT.

This clonotype was counted ten times or more. The V gene is TRBV6-5, the J gene TRBJ2-7, with 10 nucleotides matching TRBD2. This CDR3 has 15 residues. V gave up 1 base and J gave up 3 bases; unmatched junction bases: 3. The germline V gene encodes CDR1 MNHEY and CDR2 SVGAGI. The CDR3 is CASSYLASGSYEQYF. The DNA of the CDR3 is TGTGCCAGCAGTTACTTAGCTAGCGGGAGCTACGAGCAGTACTTC.

CDR3 amino acids: CASSYSSLVPSYEQYF. Here the CDR3 DNA reads TGTGCCAGCAGTTACTCGTCACTAGTCCCGTCCTACGAGCAGTACTTC. The chain is built from TRBV6-5 and TRBJ2-7; the D gene is possibly TRBD2 (5 bases). V lost 0 bases, J lost 1 base, and 13 bases lay in between. The CDR3 has 16 residues. CDR1 is MNHEY and CDR2 is SVGAGI in the germline V gene.

This rearrangement joins TRBV12-3 or TRBV12-4 to TRBJ2-1; 9 bases are shared with TRBD2. The CDR3 extends over 15 amino acids. V was clipped by 6 bases and J by 8 bases; unmatched bases: 11. CDR3 amino acids: CASSRGTSSLDEQFF. The CDR3 region has the DNA TGTGCCAGCAGCCGCGGGACTAGCAGTTTGGATGAGCAGTTCTTC.